This TCR beta chain comes out of a study of T cell repertoires in cytomegalovirus infection. Study-wide background: From public TCR beta signatures came an indication of both CMV infection and matching HLA type. General study findings and limits: HLA-C-restricted CMV clonotypes gave the most frequent clonotype in two of eight donors. The cumulative frequency of public TCR beta families distinguished individuals who carried CMV together with the relevant HLA.

The V gene's germline CDR1 is MNHEY and CDR2 SMNVEV (reference sequence). V shed 3 bases, J shed 2 bases, and the junction held 4 bases outside the gene matches. The length of the CDR3 is 15 residues. With regard to this clonotype: What it recognizes is unknown.

TCRdb recomputed calls from the reads with MiXCR, one row per CDR3 protein. The sample has just under 550,000 distinct CDR3 sequences, about 30% seen once. V and J are TRBV27 and TRBJ2-7; TRBD1 agrees at 10 bases. Material for sequencing was PBMCs. This TCR derives from a human donor in good health (CMV status not recorded). Some clones in this sample may be carry-over from other donors' samples. The CDR3 region is CASSFRDRGAYEQYF. CDR3 sequence (DNA): TGTGCCAGCAGTTTCCGGGACAGGGGAGCCTACGAGCAGTACTTC.